Listed below are T cell receptor beta chains from one sample, sequenced in a study of T cells in Graves' hyperthyroidism and ophthalmopathy. TCRdb recomputed calls from the multiplex PCR reads with MiXCR, one row per CDR3 protein. The data show more than 500,000 distinct CDR3 sequences, with roughly 15% seen just once and 4% to 5.5% held by the top ten. What was sequenced was blood. Source of these receptors: a woman between 40 and 50 years old with Graves' ophthalmopathy. The CDR3 runs from the conserved cysteine through the conserved F or W. Each record gives: CDR3 protein, CDR3 DNA, D gene, V gene, clone size, J gene. The D gene is left open where the match is weak. Expanded clones are given a class, and other clones once, few, many or no size at all.

CDR3: CASSLVGLAEANTGELFF
DNA: TGCGCCAGCAGCTTGGTAGGACTAGCGGAAGCGAACACCGGGGAGCTGTTTTTT
D: TRBD2
V: TRBV5-1
size: many
J: TRBJ2-2

CDR3: CAWSTGTGISYTEAFF
DNA: TGTGCCTGGAGTACCGGGACAGGGATAAGTTACACTGAAGCTTTCTTT
D: TRBD1
V: TRBV30
size: many
J: TRBJ1-1

CDR3: CASSPRPGKEETQYF
DNA: TGTGCCAGCAGTCCTAGACCCGGAAAGGAAGAGACCCAGTACTTC
D: .
V: TRBV28
size: many
J: TRBJ2-5

CDR3: CASSITRVPGELFF
DNA: TGTGCCAGTAGTATAACTAGGGTACCCGGGGAGCTGTTTTTT
D: .
V: TRBV19
size: few
J: TRBJ2-2

CDR3: CAGDRDTEAFF
DNA: TGTGCCGGAGATAGGGACACTGAAGCTTTCTTT
D: .
V: TRBV30
size: many
J: TRBJ1-1

CDR3: CASSQGQEGGELFF
DNA: TGCGCCAGCAGCCAAGGGCAGGAGGGCGGGGAGCTGTTTTTT
D: .
V: TRBV4-1
size: .
J: TRBJ2-2

CDR3: CASSPAGGPEEQYF
DNA: TGTGCCAGCAGCCCAGCGGGAGGGCCAGAAGAGCAGTACTTC
D: TRBD2
V: TRBV7-8
size: many
J: TRBJ2-7

CDR3: CSITYRHGYTF
DNA: TGCAGCATAACCTACAGGCATGGCTACACCTTC
D: .
V: TRBV29-1
size: .
J: TRBJ1-2

CDR3: CAGSTGTSSYEQYF
DNA: TGTGCCGGCAGCACCGGGACTAGCTCCTACGAGCAGTACTTC
D: TRBD2
V: TRBV6-1
size: .
J: TRBJ2-7

CDR3: CAWSVYRALGYTF
DNA: TGTGCCTGGAGTGTATACAGGGCCTTAGGCTACACCTTC
D: .
V: TRBV30
size: many
J: TRBJ1-2

CDR3: CAWDSGANVLTF
DNA: TGTGCCTGGGACTCTGGGGCCAACGTCCTGACTTTC
D: .
V: TRBV30
size: many
J: TRBJ2-6

CDR3: CASSGRELVISNQPQHF
DNA: TGTGCCAGCAGTGGTAGGGAATTAGTGATAAGCAATCAGCCCCAGCATTTT
D: .
V: TRBV28
size: .
J: TRBJ1-5

CDR3: CASSLKPGGRCGPPYEQYF
DNA: TGCGCCAGCAGCTTGAAGCCAGGGGGCAGATGCGGCCCACCCTACGAGCAGTACTTC
D: TRBD1
V: TRBV5-1
size: many
J: TRBJ2-7

CDR3: CASSLSAQTSYEQYF
DNA: TGTGCCAGCAGCTTATCTGCACAAACCTCCTACGAGCAGTACTTC
D: .
V: TRBV7-6
size: many
J: TRBJ2-7

CDR3: CASSLEGQGAQYTGELFF
DNA: TGCGCCAGCAGCTTGGAGGGACAGGGGGCGCAATACACCGGGGAGCTGTTTTTT
D: TRBD1
V: TRBV5-1
size: .
J: TRBJ2-2

CDR3: CSADRLNQPQHF
DNA: TGCAGTGCTGACAGGCTTAATCAGCCCCAGCATTTT
D: .
V: TRBV20-1
size: .
J: TRBJ1-5

CDR3: CASRWTGRGNNSPLHF
DNA: TGTGCCAGCAGGTGGACGGGAAGGGGCAATAATTCACCCCTCCACTTT
D: .
V: TRBV12-3/TRBV12-4
size: many
J: TRBJ1-6

CDR3: CASSRGQGSEAFF
DNA: TGTGCCAGCAGTAGGGGACAGGGCTCTGAAGCTTTCTTT
D: TRBD1
V: TRBV6-2/TRBV6-3
size: many
J: TRBJ1-1

CDR3: CASSSFGLAVYEQYF
DNA: TGTGCCAGCAGCTCGTTCGGACTAGCGGTCTACGAGCAGTACTTC
D: TRBD2
V: TRBV12-3/TRBV12-4
size: .
J: TRBJ2-7

CDR3: CASSATGWPPGNTIYF
DNA: TGTGCCAGCAGCGCAACAGGGTGGCCACCTGGAAACACCATATATTTT
D: .
V: TRBV11-1
size: many
J: TRBJ1-3

CDR3: CASLRGTGIGELFF
DNA: TGTGCCAGCCTGAGGGGGACGGGGATCGGGGAGCTGTTTTTT
D: .
V: TRBV6-2/TRBV6-3
size: many
J: TRBJ2-2

CDR3: CASDSLAGLGIGAFF
DNA: TGTGCCAGCGACTCCTTAGCAGGGTTAGGAATCGGAGCTTTCTTT
D: .
V: TRBV2
size: few
J: TRBJ1-1

CDR3: CASSEAILDLRGTEAFF
DNA: TGTGCCAGCAGTGAAGCAATTCTGGACCTTCGAGGCACTGAAGCTTTCTTT
D: .
V: TRBV6-1
size: .
J: TRBJ1-1

CDR3: CASSSAGSSYEQYF
DNA: TGTGCCAGCAGTTCCGCCGGTTCCTCCTACGAGCAGTACTTC
D: .
V: TRBV28
size: many
J: TRBJ2-7

CDR3: CAISESPGLAGELFF
DNA: TGTGCCATCAGTGAGTCGCCGGGACTAGCTGGGGAGCTGTTTTTT
D: TRBD2
V: TRBV10-3
size: many
J: TRBJ2-2

CDR3: CAITGTGGGGELFF
DNA: TGTGCCATCACCGGGACAGGAGGAGGCGGGGAGCTGTTTTTT
D: TRBD1
V: TRBV28
size: many
J: TRBJ2-2

CDR3: CASSYSRGAKNIQYF
DNA: TGTGCCAGCAGTTACTCAAGGGGAGCCAAAAACATTCAGTACTTC
D: .
V: TRBV6-5
size: .
J: TRBJ2-4

CDR3: CASSEGTDQETQYF
DNA: TGTGCCAGCAGTGAAGGGACAGACCAAGAGACCCAGTACTTC
D: .
V: TRBV6-1
size: many
J: TRBJ2-5

CDR3: CSAAGHLNRYEQYF
DNA: TGCAGTGCCGCGGGACACCTCAACAGGTACGAGCAGTACTTC
D: .
V: TRBV20-1
size: many
J: TRBJ2-7

CDR3: CASSPRQGSLSGNTIYF
DNA: TGTGCCAGCAGTCCCAGACAGGGGTCCCTCTCTGGAAACACCATATATTTT
D: TRBD1
V: TRBV12-3/TRBV12-4
size: few
J: TRBJ1-3

CDR3: CASSKDAGNQPQHF
DNA: TGTGCCAGCAGCAAGGACGCTGGGAATCAGCCCCAGCATTTT
D: .
V: TRBV28
size: many
J: TRBJ1-5

CDR3: CATSHTTSGRTDTQYF
DNA: TGTGCCACCAGCCATACGACTAGCGGGAGGACAGATACGCAGTATTTT
D: TRBD2
V: TRBV24-1
size: many
J: TRBJ2-3

CDR3: CAIRTRDSNEQYF
DNA: TGTGCCATCAGGACCAGGGATAGCAACGAGCAGTACTTC
D: .
V: TRBV10-3
size: .
J: TRBJ2-7

CDR3: CASSRTAGQANTGELFF
DNA: TGTGCCAGCTCACGTACGGCGGGACAGGCCAACACCGGGGAGCTGTTTTTT
D: TRBD1
V: TRBV18
size: few
J: TRBJ2-2

CDR3: CATLKGGPFSGNTIYF
DNA: TGTGCCACACTAAAAGGAGGCCCTTTCTCTGGAAACACCATATATTTT
D: .
V: TRBV10-3
size: .
J: TRBJ1-3

CDR3: CASTDPDREVSEQYF
DNA: TGTGCCAGCACCGACCCTGACAGGGAAGTCTCCGAGCAGTACTTC
D: TRBD1
V: TRBV6-2/TRBV6-3
size: .
J: TRBJ2-7

CDR3: CAISEREAGTGELFF
DNA: TGTGCCATCAGTGAAAGGGAGGCGGGCACCGGGGAGCTGTTTTTT
D: .
V: TRBV10-3
size: .
J: TRBJ2-2

CDR3: CAWNPGLGGGNEQFF
DNA: TGTGCCTGGAATCCGGGCCTCGGGGGTGGAAATGAGCAGTTCTTC
D: .
V: TRBV30
size: few
J: TRBJ2-1

CDR3: CASRPQGQNSPLHF
DNA: TGTGCCAGCAGACCGCAGGGACAAAATTCACCCCTCCACTTT
D: .
V: TRBV28
size: .
J: TRBJ1-6

CDR3: CASSPGGQQPSYEQYF
DNA: TGTGCCAGCAGCCCAGGGGGACAGCAACCCTCCTACGAGCAGTACTTC
D: TRBD1
V: TRBV11-3
size: many
J: TRBJ2-7

CDR3: CAWSIGQGRYEQYF
DNA: TGTGCCTGGAGTATTGGACAGGGTAGATACGAGCAGTACTTC
D: TRBD1
V: TRBV30
size: .
J: TRBJ2-7

CDR3: CASSLERTSGSGVTQYF
DNA: TGCGCCAGCAGCTTGGAACGGACTAGCGGGAGCGGTGTCACCCAGTACTTC
D: TRBD2
V: TRBV5-1
size: few
J: TRBJ2-5

CDR3: CSAGTSGSFQETQYF
DNA: TGCAGTGCGGGGACTAGCGGGAGTTTCCAAGAGACCCAGTACTTC
D: TRBD2
V: TRBV20-1
size: many
J: TRBJ2-5

CDR3: CASSRRRTARYEQYF
DNA: TGTGCCAGCAGCAGACGCAGGACCGCCCGCTACGAGCAGTACTTC
D: .
V: TRBV28
size: many
J: TRBJ2-7

CDR3: CSAREGRFQETQYF
DNA: TGCAGTGCTAGAGAGGGACGGTTCCAAGAGACCCAGTACTTC
D: .
V: TRBV20-1
size: many
J: TRBJ2-5

CDR3: CASSPNLVGTQYF
DNA: TGTGCCAGCAGTCCGAACCTAGTAGGGACCCAGTACTTC
D: .
V: TRBV12-3/TRBV12-4
size: .
J: TRBJ2-5

CDR3: CASRAGVDGHQPQHF
DNA: TGTGCCAGCAGAGCAGGGGTTGATGGGCATCAGCCCCAGCATTTT
D: .
V: TRBV27
size: many
J: TRBJ1-5

CDR3: CASRPTRGDTGELFF
DNA: TGTGCCAGCAGGCCTACTAGGGGAGACACCGGGGAGCTGTTTTTT
D: .
V: TRBV6-1
size: few
J: TRBJ2-2